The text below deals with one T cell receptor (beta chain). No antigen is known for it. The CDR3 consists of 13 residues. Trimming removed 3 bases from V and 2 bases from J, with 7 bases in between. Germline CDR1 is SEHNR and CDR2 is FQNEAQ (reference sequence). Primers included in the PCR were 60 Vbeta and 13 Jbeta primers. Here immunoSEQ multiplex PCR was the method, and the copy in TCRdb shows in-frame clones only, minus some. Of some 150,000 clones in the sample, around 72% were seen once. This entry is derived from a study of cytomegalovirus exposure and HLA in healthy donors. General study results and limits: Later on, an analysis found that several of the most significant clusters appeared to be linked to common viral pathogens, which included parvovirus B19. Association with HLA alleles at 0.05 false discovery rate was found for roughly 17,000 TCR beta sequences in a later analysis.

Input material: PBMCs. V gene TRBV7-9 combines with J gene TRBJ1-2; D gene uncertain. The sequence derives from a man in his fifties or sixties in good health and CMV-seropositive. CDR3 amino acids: CASSFSLNYGYTF. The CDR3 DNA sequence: TGTGCCAGCAGCTTTAGCCTCAACTATGGCTACACCTTC.